The rows below give T cell receptor beta chains drawn from one sample of a study of T cells in Graves' hyperthyroidism and ophthalmopathy. TCRdb itself ran the multiplex PCR reads through MiXCR, one entry per CDR3 protein. Of over 300,000 distinct CDR3 sequences in the sample, approximately 15% were seen once. Sequenced material: blood. The receptors were gathered from a woman between 55 and 75 years old with Graves' hyperthyroidism. The conserved cysteine and the conserved F or W are not part of the CDR3 here. A D gene is named only where the DNA matches it firmly.

j_call v_call d_call cdr3_aa
TRBJ2-3 TRBV6-5 TRBD1 ASSYRTGSRTDTQY
TRBJ2-1 TRBV7-9 . ASSLNSLGEQF
TRBJ1-1 TRBV28 TRBD1 ASSPSDRGNTEAF
TRBJ2-1 TRBV9 . ASSPGLGAGEHEQF
TRBJ2-7 TRBV7-2 TRBD2 ASSRASGSNYEQY
TRBJ1-1 TRBV20-1 . SARSQLNTEAF
TRBJ2-2 TRBV7-6 TRBD1 ASSIPGTGRTGELF
TRBJ2-3 TRBV7-9 TRBD2 ASSSRLAGGPTDTQY
TRBJ1-6 TRBV19 TRBD1 ASSVDRASYNSPLH
TRBJ2-3 TRBV7-2 . ASSLSAGTTDTQY
TRBJ1-6 TRBV9 . ASSVAQEETVYNSPLH